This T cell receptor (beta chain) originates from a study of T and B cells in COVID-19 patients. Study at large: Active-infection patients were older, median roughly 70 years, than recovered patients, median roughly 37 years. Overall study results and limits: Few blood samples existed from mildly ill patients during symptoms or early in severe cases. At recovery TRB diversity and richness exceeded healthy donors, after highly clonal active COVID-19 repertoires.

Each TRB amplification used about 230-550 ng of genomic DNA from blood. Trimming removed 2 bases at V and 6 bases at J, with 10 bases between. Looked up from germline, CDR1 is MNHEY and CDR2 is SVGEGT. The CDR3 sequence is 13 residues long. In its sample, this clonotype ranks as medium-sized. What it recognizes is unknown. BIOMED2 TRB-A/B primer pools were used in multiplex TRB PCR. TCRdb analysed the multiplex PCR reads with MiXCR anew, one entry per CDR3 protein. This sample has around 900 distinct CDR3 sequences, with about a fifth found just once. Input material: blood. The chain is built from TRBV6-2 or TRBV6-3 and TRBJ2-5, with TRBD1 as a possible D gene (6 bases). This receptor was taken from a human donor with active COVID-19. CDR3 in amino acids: CASSYQGMKTQYF. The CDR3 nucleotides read TGTGCCAGCAGTTACCAGGGGATGAAGACCCAGTACTTC.